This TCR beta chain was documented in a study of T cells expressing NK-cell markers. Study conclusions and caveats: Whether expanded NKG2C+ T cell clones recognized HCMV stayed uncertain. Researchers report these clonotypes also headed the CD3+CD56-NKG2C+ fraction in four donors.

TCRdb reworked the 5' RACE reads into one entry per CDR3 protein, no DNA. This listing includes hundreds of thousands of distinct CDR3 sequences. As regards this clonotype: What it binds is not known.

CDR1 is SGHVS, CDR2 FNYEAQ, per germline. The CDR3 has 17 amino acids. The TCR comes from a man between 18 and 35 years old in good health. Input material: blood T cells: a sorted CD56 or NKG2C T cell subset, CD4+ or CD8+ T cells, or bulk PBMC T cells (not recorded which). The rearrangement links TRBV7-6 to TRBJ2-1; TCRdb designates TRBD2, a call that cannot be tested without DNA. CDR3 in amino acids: CASSLGGLLGAYDEQFF. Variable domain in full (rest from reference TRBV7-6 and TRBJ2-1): GAGVSQSPRYKVTKRGQDVALRCDPISGHVSLYWYRQALGQGPEFLTYFNYEAQQDKSGLPNDRFSAERPEGSISTLTIQRTEQRDSAMYRCASSLGGLLGAYDEQFFGPGTRLTVL.